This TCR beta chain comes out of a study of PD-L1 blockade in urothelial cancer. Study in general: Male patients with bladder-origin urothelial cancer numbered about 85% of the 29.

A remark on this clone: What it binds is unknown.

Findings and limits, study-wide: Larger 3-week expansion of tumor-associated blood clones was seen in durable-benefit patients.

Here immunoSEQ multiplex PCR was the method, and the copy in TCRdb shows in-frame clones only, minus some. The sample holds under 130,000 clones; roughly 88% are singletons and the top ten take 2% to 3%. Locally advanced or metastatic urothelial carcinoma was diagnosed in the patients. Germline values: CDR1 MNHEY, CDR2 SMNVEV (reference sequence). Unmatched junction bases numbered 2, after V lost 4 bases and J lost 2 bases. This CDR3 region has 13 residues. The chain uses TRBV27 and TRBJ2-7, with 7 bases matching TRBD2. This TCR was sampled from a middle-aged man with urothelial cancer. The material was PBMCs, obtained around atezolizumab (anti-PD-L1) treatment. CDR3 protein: CASSSTSTYEQYF. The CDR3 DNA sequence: TGTGCCAGCAGTTCGACTAGCACCTACGAGCAGTACTTC.